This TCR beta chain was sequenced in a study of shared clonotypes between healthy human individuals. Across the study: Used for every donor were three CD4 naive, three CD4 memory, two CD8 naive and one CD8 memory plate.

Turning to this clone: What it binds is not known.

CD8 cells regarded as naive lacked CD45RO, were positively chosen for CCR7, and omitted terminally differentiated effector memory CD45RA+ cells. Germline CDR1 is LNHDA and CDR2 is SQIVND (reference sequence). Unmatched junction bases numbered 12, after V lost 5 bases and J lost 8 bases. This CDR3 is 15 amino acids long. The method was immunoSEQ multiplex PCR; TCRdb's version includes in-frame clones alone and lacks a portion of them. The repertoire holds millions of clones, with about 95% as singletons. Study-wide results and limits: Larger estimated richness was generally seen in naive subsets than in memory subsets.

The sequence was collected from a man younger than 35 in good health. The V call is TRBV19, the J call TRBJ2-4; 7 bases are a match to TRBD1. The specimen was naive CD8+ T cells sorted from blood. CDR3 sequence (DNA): TGTGCCAGTAGTCAGCCGACAGGGTCGAGACACATTCAGTACTTC. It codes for CASSQPTGSRHIQYF. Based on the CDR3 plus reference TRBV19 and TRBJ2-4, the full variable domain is DGGITQSPKYLFRKEGQNVTLSCEQNLNHDAMYWYRQDPGQGLRLIYYSQIVNDFQKGDIAEGYSVSREKKESFPLTVTSAQKNPTAFYLCASSQPTGSRHIQYFGAGTRLSVL.